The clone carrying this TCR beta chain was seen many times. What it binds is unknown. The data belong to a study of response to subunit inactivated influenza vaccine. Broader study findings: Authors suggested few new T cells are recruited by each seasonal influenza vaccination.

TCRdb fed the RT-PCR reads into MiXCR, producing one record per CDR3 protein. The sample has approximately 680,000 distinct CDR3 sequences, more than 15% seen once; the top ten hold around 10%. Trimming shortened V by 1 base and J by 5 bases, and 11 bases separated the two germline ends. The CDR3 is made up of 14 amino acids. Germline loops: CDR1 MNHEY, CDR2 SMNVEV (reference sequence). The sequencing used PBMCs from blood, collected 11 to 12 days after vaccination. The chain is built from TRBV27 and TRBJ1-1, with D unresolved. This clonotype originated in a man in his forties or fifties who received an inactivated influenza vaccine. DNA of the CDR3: TGTGCCAGCAGTTTATTGGTTTCGGGGACTGAAGCTTTCTTT. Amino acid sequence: CASSLLVSGTEAFF.